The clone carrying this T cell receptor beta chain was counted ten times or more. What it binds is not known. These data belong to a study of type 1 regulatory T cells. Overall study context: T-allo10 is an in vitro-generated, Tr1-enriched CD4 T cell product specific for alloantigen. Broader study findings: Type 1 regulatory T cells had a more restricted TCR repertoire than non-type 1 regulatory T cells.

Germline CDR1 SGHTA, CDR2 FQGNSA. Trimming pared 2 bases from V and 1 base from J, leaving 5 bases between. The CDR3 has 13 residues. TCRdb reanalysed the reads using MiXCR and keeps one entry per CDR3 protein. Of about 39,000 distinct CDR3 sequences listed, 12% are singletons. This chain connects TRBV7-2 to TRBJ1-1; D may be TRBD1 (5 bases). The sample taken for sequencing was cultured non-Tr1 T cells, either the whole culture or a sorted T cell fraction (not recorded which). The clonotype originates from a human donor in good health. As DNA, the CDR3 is TGTGCCAGCAGCTTACAGGGGAACACTGAAGCTTTCTTT. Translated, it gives CASSLQGNTEAFF.